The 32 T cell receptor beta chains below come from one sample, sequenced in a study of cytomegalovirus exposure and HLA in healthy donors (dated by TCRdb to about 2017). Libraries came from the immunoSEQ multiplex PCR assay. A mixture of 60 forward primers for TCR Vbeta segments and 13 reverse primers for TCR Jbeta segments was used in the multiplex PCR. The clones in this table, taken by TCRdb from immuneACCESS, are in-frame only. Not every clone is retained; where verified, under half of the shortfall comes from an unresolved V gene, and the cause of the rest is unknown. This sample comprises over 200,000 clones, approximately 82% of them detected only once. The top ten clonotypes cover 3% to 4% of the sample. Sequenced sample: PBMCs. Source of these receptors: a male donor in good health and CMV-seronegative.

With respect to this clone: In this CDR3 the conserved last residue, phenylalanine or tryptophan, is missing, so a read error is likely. CDR3 protein: CAWVPGGYEQYL. CDR3 nucleotides: TGTGCCTGGGTTCCAGGGGGCTACGAGCAGTACCTC. The rearrangement links TRBV30 to TRBJ2-7; TRBD1 matches at 7 bases. Germline CDR1 is GTSNPN and CDR2 is SVGIG (reference sequence). This CDR3 region has 12 residues. The J segment lost 3 bases and the V segment lost 5 bases, leaving 4 bases of the junction unmatched.

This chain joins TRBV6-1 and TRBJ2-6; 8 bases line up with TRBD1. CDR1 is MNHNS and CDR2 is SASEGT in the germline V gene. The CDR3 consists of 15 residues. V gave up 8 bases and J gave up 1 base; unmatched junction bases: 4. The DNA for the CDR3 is TGTGCCAGCCGGGACAGGACTTCTGGGGCCAACGTCCTGACTTTC. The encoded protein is CASRDRTSGANVLTF.

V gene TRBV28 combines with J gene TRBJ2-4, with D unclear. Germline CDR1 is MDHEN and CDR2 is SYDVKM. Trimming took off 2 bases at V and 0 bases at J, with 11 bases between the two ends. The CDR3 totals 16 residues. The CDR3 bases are TGTGCCAGCAGTTTAGGTGGAGTACTAGCCAAAAACATTCAGTACTTC. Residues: CASSLGGVLAKNIQYF.

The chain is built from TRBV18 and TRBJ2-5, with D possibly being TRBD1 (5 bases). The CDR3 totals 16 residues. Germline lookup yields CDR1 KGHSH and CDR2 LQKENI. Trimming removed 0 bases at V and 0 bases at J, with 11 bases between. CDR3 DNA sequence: TGTGCCAGCTCACCACCGTTTGGGGCGCACCAAGAGACCCAGTACTTC. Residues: CASSPPFGAHQETQYF.

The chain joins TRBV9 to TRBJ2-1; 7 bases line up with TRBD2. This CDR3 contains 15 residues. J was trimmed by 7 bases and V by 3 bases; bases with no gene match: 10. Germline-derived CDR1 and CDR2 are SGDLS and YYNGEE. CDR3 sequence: CASSAPPGSGNEQFF. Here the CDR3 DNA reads TGTGCCAGCAGCGCCCCGCCCGGTAGCGGGAATGAGCAGTTCTTC. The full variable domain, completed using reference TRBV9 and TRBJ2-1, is DSGVTQTPKHLITATGQRVTLRCSPRSGDLSVYWYQQSLDQGLQFLIQYYNGEERAKGNILERFSAQQFPDLHSELNLSSLELGDSALYFCASSAPPGSGNEQFFGPGTRLTVL.

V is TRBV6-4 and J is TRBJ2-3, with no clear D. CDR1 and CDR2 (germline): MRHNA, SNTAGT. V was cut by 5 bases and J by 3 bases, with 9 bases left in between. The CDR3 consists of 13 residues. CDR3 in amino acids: CASSNHRTDTQYF. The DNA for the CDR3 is TGTGCCAGCAGTAACCACCGGACAGATACGCAGTATTTT.

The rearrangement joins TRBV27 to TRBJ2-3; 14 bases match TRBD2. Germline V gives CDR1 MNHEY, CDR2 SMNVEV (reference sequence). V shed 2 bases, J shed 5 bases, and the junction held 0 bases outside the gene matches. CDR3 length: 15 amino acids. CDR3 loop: CASSLGLAGGDTQYF. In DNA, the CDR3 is TGTGCCAGCAGTTTAGGACTAGCGGGAGGAGATACGCAGTATTTT.

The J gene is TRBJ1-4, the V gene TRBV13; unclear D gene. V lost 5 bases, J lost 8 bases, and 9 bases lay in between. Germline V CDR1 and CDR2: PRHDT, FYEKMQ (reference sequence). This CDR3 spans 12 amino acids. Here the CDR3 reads CASSRLREKLFF. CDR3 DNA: TGTGCCAGCAGCCGCCTGCGAGAAAAACTGTTTTTT.

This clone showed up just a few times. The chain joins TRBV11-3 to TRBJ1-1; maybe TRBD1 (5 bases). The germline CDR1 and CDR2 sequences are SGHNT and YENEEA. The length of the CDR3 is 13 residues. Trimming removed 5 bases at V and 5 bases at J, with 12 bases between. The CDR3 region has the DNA TGTGCCAGCAGCCTTAGGGAGGGGACTGAAGCTTTCTTT. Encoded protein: CASSLREGTEAFF.

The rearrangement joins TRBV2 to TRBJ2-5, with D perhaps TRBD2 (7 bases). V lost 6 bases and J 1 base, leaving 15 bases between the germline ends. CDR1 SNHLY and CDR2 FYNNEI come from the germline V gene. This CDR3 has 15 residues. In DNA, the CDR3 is TGTGCCAGCAGGAGGGAGGGGGGCAGCCAAGAGACCCAGTACTTC. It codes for CASRREGGSQETQYF.

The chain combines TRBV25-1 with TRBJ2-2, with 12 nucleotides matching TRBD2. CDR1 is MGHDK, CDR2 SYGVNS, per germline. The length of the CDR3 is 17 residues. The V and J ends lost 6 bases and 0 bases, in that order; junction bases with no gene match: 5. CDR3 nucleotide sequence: TGTGCCAGCAGCCCGGGACTAGCGGGCACGAACACCGGGGAGCTGTTTTTT. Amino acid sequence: CASSPGLAGTNTGELFF. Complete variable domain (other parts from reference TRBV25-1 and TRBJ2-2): EADIYQTPRYLVIGTGKKITLECSQTMGHDKMYWYQQDPGMELHLIHYSYGVNSTEKGDLSSESTVSRIRTEHFPLTLESARPSHTSQYLCASSPGLAGTNTGELFFGEGSRLTVL.

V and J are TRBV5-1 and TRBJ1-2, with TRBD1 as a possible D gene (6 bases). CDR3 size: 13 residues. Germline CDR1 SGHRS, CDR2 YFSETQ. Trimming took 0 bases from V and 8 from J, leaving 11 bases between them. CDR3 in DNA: TGCGCCAGCAGCTTGGGTCAGGGGCGAGGCTACACCTTC. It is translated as CASSLGQGRGYTF.

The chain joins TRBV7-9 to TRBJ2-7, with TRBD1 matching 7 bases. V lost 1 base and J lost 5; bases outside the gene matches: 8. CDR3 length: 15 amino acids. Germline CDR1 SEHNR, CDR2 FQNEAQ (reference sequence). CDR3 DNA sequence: TGTGCCAGCAGCTTAGATTTACAGGGGTCCCACGAGCAGTACTTC. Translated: CASSLDLQGSHEQYF.

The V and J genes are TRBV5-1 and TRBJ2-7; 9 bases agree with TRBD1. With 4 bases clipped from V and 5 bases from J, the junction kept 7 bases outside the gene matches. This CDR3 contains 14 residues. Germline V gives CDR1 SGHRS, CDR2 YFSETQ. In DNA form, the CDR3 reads TGCGCCAGCAGCCGGACAGGGGCTTCTCACGAGCAGTACTTC. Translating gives CASSRTGASHEQYF.

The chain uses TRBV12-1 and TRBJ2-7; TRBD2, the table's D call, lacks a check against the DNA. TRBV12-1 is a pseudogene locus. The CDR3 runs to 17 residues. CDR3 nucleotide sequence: TGTGCCAGCAGCTTGATGTCCGGGACTAGGAAAATCCTCGAGCAGTACTTC. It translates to CASSLMSGTRKILEQYF.

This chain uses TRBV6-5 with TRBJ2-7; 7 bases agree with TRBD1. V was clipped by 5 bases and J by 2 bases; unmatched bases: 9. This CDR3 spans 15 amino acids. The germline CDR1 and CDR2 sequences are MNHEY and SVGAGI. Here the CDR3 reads CASSRQGFTAYEQYF. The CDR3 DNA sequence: TGTGCCAGCAGTCGACAGGGCTTCACAGCCTACGAGCAGTACTTC.

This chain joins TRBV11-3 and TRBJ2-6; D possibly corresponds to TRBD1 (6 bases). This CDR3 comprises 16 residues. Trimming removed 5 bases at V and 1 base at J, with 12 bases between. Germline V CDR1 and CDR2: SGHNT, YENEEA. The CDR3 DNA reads TGTGCCAGCAGCACTCATACAGGGTCTGGGGCCAACGTCCTGACTTTC. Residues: CASSTHTGSGANVLTF.

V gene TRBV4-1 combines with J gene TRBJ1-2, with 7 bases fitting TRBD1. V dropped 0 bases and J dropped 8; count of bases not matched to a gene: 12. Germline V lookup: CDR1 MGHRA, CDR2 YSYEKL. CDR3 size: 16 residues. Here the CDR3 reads CASSQDSPGTVFGYTF. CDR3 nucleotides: TGCGCCAGCAGCCAAGATTCCCCCGGGACAGTTTTCGGCTACACCTTC.

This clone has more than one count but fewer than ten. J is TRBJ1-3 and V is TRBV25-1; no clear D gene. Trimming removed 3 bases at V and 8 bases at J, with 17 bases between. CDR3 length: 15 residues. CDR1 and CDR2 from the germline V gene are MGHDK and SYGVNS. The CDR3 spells CASSDQARTGDTIYF. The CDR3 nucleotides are TGTGCCAGCAGTGACCAGGCGCGGACCGGGGACACCATATATTTT.

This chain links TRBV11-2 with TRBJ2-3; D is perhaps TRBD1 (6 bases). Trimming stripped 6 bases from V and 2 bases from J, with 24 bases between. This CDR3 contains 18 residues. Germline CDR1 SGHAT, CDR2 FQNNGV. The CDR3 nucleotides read TGTGCCAGCAGAAACAGGGTATCGGGCCTTGAACTCACAGATACGCAGTATTTT. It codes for CASRNRVSGLELTDTQYF.

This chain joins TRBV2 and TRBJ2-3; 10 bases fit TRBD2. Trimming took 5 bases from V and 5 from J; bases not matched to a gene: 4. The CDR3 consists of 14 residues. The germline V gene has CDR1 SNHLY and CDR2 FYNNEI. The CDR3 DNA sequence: TGTGCCAGCAGTAGGACTAGCGGTTTAGATACGCAGTATTTT. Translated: CASSRTSGLDTQYF.

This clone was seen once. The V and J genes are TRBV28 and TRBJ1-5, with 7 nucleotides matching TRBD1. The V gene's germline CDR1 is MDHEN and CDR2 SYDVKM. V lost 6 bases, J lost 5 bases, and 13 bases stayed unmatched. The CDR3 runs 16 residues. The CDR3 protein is CASSPRGTASDQPQHF. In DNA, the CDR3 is TGTGCCAGCAGCCCTCGAGGGACAGCCAGCGATCAGCCCCAGCATTTT.

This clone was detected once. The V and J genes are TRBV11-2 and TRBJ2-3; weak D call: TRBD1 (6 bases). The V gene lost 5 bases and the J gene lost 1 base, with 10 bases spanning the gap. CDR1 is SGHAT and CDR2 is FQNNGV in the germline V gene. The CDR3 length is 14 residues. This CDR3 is CASSRWTGTDTQYF. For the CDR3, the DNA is TGTGCCAGCAGCCGATGGACAGGCACAGATACGCAGTATTTT.

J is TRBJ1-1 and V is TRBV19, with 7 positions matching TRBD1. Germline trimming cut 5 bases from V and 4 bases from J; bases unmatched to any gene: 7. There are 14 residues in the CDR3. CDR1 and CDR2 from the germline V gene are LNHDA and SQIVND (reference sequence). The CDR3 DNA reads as TGTGCCAGTAGTTCGACCGCAGGGGGCACTGAAGCTTTCTTT. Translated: CASSSTAGGTEAFF.

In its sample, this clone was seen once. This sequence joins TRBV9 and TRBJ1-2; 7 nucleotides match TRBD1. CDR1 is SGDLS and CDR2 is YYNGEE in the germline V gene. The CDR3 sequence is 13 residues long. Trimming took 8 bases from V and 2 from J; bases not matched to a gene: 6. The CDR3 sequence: CASSGTVNYGYTF. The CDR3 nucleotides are TGTGCCAGTTCCGGGACAGTCAACTATGGCTACACCTTC.

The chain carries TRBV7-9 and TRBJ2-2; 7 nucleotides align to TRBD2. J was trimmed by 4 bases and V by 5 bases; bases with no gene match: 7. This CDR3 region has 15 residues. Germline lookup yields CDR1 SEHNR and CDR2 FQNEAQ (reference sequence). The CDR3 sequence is CASSPTSKTTGELFF. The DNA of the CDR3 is TGTGCCAGCAGCCCGACTAGCAAAACCACCGGGGAGCTGTTTTTT.

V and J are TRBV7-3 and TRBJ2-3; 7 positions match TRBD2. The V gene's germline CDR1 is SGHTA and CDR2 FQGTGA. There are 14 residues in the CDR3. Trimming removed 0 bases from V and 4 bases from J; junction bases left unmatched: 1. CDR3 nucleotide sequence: TGTGCCAGCAGCTTAACGGGGGGGGCAGATACGCAGTATTTT. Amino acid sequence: CASSLTGGADTQYF.

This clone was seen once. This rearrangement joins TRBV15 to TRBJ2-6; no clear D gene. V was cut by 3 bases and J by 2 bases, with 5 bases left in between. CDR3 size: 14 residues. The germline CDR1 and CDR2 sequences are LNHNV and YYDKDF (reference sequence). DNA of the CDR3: TGTGCCACCAGCAGTACAGCTGGGGCCAACGTCCTGACTTTC. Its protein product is CATSSTAGANVLTF.

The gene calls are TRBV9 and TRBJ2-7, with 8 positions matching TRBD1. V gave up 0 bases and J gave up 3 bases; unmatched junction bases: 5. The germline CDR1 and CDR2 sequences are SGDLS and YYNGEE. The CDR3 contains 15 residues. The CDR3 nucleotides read TGTGCCAGCAGCGTAGGGGGGACAGGCCGCTACGAGCAGTACTTC. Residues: CASSVGGTGRYEQYF.

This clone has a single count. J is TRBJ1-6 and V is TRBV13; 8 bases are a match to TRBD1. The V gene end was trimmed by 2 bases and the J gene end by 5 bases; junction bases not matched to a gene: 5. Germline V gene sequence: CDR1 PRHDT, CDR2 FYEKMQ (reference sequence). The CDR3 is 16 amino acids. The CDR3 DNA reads TGTGCCAGCAGCTTACGACAGGGGTGGGATAATTCACCCCTCCACTTT. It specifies CASSLRQGWDNSPLHF.

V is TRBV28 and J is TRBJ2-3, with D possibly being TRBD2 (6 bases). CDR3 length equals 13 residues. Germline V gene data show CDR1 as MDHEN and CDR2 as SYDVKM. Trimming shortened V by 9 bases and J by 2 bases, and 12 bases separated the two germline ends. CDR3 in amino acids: CASLSGYTDTQYF. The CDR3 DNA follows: TGTGCCAGTCTTAGCGGTTACACAGATACGCAGTATTTT.

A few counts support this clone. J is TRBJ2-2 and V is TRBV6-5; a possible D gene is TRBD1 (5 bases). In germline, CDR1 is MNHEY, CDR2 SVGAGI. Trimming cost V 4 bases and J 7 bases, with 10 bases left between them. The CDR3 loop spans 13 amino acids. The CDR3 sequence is CASSSLGRGELFF. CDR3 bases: TGTGCCAGCAGTTCTTTGGGGCGCGGGGAGCTGTTTTTT.